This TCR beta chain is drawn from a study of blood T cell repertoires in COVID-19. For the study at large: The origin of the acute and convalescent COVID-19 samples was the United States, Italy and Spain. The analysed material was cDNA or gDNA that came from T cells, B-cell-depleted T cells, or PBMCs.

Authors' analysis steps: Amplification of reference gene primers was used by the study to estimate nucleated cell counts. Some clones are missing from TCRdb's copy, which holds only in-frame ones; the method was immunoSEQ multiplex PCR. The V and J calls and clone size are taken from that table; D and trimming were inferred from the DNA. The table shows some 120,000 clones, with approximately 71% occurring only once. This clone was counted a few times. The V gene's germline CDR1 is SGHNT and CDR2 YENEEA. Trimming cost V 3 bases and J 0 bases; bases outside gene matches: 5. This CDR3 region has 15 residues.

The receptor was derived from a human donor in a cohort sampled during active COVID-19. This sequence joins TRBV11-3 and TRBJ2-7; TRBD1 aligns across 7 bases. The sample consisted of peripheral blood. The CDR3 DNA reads TGTGCCAGCAGCTTTGGGGACAGCAGCTCCTACGAGCAGTACTTC. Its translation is CASSFGDSSSYEQYF.